One sample yielded the 6 T cell receptor beta chains listed below, sequenced in a study of T cell responses to AZD1222 COVID-19 vaccine. Data came from immunoSEQ multiplex PCR; TCRdb stores just in-frame clones and leaves some out. The data contain about 120,000 clones, about 88% of them singletons. The material sequenced was peripheral blood, taken on day 0 of AZD1222 vaccination. All receptors derive from an adult in good health.

This chain uses TRBV7-2 with TRBJ2-2; 16 positions agree with TRBD2. This CDR3 is built from 18 residues. The ends lost 2 bases at V and 6 bases at J; junction bases unmatched: 6. Germline V gives CDR1 SGHTA, CDR2 FQGNSA. Here the CDR3 DNA reads TGTGCCAGCAGCTTAAGGGGGACTAGCGGGAGGGGTGCCGGGGAGCTGTTTTTT. It is translated as CASSLRGTSGRGAGELFF.

The chain couples TRBV29-1 to TRBJ2-1; TRBD2 agrees at 8 bases. The V and J ends lost 6 bases and 6 bases, in that order; junction bases with no gene match: 10. CDR1 and CDR2 from the germline V gene are SQVTM and ANQGSEA. This CDR3 contains 14 residues. The CDR3 is CSVDPGLGPNEQFF. The CDR3 nucleotides are TGCAGCGTCGACCCGGGACTAGGCCCCAATGAGCAGTTCTTC.

V gene TRBV28 combines with J gene TRBJ1-6; 7 nucleotides align to TRBD1. V lost 5 bases to trimming and J lost 13 bases; unmatched junction nucleotides: 5. This CDR3 contains 12 residues. CDR1 is MDHEN and CDR2 is SYDVKM in the germline V gene. CDR3 sequence: CASSPGQRPLHF. In DNA form, the CDR3 reads TGTGCCAGCAGTCCGGGACAGAGGCCCCTCCACTTT.

The chain recombines TRBV21-1 with TRBJ2-3. TRBV21-1 corresponds to a pseudogene. This CDR3 has 16 residues. CDR3 sequence (DNA): TGTGCCAGGGCACCCCGGGGCGGTACTAGCACAGATACGCAGTATTTT. This translates into CARAPRGGTSTDTQYF.

In this sample, this clone turned up once. V and J are TRBV3-1 (or the pseudogene TRBV3-2) and TRBJ1-4, with 9 bases aligning to TRBD1. V was pared by 0 bases and J by 7 bases, with 6 bases of the junction left unmatched. Germline V lookup: CDR1 LGHDT, CDR2 YNNKEL (reference sequence). This CDR3 contains 16 residues. The CDR3 nucleotides are TGTGCCAGCAGCCAAGAATATCCGGGACAGGGTGAAAAACTGTTTTTT. Protein product: CASSQEYPGQGEKLFF.

The chain couples TRBV9 to TRBJ1-6; TRBD1 might be the D (6 bases). CDR3 length: 15 amino acids. Trimming shortened V by 0 bases and J by 10 bases, and 14 bases separated the two germline ends. The germline V gene encodes CDR1 SGDLS and CDR2 YYNGEE. The CDR3 nucleotides read TGTGCCAGCAGCGTAGTAGGACAGTTTGGATCACCCCTCCACTTT. Protein product: CASSVVGQFGSPLHF.